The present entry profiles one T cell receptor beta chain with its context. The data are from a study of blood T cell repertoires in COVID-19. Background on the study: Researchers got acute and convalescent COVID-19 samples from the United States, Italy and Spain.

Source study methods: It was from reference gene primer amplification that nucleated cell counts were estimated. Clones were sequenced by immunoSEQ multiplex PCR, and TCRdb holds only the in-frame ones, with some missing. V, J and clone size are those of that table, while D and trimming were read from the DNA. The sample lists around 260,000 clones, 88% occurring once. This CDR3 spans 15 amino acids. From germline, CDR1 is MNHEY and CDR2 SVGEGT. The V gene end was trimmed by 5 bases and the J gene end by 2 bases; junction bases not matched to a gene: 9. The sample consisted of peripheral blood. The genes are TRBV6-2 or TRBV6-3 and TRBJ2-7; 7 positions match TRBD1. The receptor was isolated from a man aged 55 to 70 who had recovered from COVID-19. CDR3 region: CASSLKGGGTYEQYF. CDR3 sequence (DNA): TGTGCCAGCAGTCTTAAAGGGGGCGGCACCTACGAGCAGTACTTC.